This T cell receptor (beta chain) originates from a study of blood T cell repertoires in COVID-19. Across the study: Specimens from acute and convalescent COVID-19 originated in the United States, Italy and Spain. The analysed material was cDNA or gDNA that came from T cells, B-cell-depleted T cells, or PBMCs.

Trimming at V came to 3 bases and at J to 6 bases, leaving 8 bases not matched to a gene. The CDR3 totals 14 residues. Germline CDR1 SGDLS, CDR2 YYNGEE. This clone is a singleton in its sample. Source study methods: Estimated nucleated cell counts came from reference gene primer amplification. TCRdb's copy holds only in-frame clones and misses some; the assay was immunoSEQ multiplex PCR. The V and J calls and clone size were taken over from that table, and D and trimming were inferred from the DNA. The top ten hold around 7.9% of the sample, which has fewer than 200,000 clones, 76% seen once. Sequenced sample: peripheral blood. The V and J genes are TRBV9 and TRBJ2-7; 8 bases match TRBD1. The receptor comes from a woman aged 45-60 years with active or convalescent COVID-19. CDR3 loop: CASSGGQGLVEQYF. The CDR3 DNA reads TGTGCCAGCAGCGGTGGACAGGGACTGGTCGAGCAGTACTTC.